The sequence of this T cell receptor (beta chain) was determined in a study of shared clonotypes between healthy human individuals. Data came from immunoSEQ multiplex PCR; TCRdb stores just in-frame clones and leaves some out. The data hold some 2 million clones, with just under 95% observed a single time. Points from the study as a whole: In general, naive subsets displayed greater estimated richness than memory subsets did.

V lost 6 bases and J lost 1; bases outside the gene matches: 5. CDR3 length: 15 amino acids. In germline, CDR1 is LNHDA, CDR2 SQIVND (reference sequence). Points on this clone: Its target is unknown.

Naive CD8 cells, CD45RO-negative and positively selected for CCR7, excluded terminally differentiated effector memory CD45RA+ cells. Material: naive CD8+ T cells sorted from blood. The gene calls are TRBV19 and TRBJ2-3, with TRBD1 identical over 9 bases. The sequence came from a young man in good health. The CDR3 protein is CASSRDRVGTDTQYF. The CDR3 DNA sequence: TGTGCCAGTAGCCGGGACAGGGTGGGCACAGATACGCAGTATTTT.